Listed below are T cell receptor beta chains from one sample, sequenced in a study of cytomegalovirus exposure and HLA in healthy donors. Assay: immunoSEQ multiplex PCR; the TCRdb copy retains only in-frame clones and omits some. The sample yields tens of thousands of clones, about 82% seen once. Sample: PBMCs. All receptors come from a young man in good health and CMV-seronegative. CDR3s include the opening cysteine and the closing phenylalanine or tryptophan. A D gene is named only where the DNA matches it firmly. Expanded clones are given a class, and other clones once, few, many or no size at all.

>-|TRBV5-8|TRBJ2-7|12|-
CASSPWAYEQYF
TGTGCCAGCAGCCCTTGGGCGTACGAGCAGTACTTC
>TRBD2|TRBV30|TRBJ2-3|14|-
CAWYAGGHRDTQYF
TGTGCCTGGTACGCGGGGGGCCATAGAGATACGCAGTATTTT
>-|TRBV7-9|TRBJ1-4|13|-
CASSAATNEKLFF
TGTGCCAGCAGCGCGGCAACTAATGAAAAACTGTTTTTT
>-|TRBV9|TRBJ2-1|14|-
CASSVEGQPNEQFF
TGTGCCAGCAGCGTAGAGGGGCAGCCTAATGAGCAGTTCTTC
>-|TRBV2|TRBJ2-7|15|-
CASSRPYQGSNEQYF
TGTGCCAGCAGTCGTCCCTATCAGGGGAGTAACGAGCAGTACTTC
>TRBD1|TRBV5-1|TRBJ1-1|15|-
CASSGPGTGGTEAFF
TGCGCCAGCAGCGGGCCCGGGACAGGGGGCACTGAAGCTTTCTTT
>-|TRBV6-5|TRBJ2-3|15|-
CASSYRGTNTDTQYF
TGTGCCAGCAGTTATCGGGGAACCAACACAGATACGCAGTATTTT
>-|TRBV10-2|TRBJ2-5|12|-
CASRTSGETQYF
TGCGCCAGCAGAACTAGTGGAGAGACCCAGTACTTC
>TRBD1|TRBV19|TRBJ1-2|15|-
CASSIFQGENYGYTF
TGTGCCAGTAGTATCTTCCAGGGGGAGAACTATGGCTACACCTTC
>TRBD2|TRBV6-1|TRBJ2-1|12|-
CASSAQGLEQFF
TGTGCCAGCAGTGCCCAGGGACTAGAGCAGTTCTTC
>TRBD1|TRBV4-1|TRBJ1-2|17|-
CASSQIAVGQGSRGYTF
TGCGCCAGCAGCCAGATAGCAGTGGGACAGGGGTCCCGTGGCTACACCTTC
>-|TRBV5-1|TRBJ1-1|12|-
CASSPGDTEAFF
TGCGCCAGCAGCCCGGGGGACACTGAAGCTTTCTTT
>TRBD1|TRBV2|TRBJ2-3|16|-
CASSERTGVITDTQYF
TGTGCCAGCAGTGAGAGGACAGGGGTGATCACAGATACGCAGTATTTT
>TRBD2|TRBV6-5|TRBJ2-5|14|-
CASSNGAGGETQYF
TGTGCCAGCAGTAACGGGGCGGGAGGGGAGACCCAGTACTTC
>-|TRBV5-1|TRBJ1-2|15|once
CASSRGDTGNYGYTF
TGCGCCAGCAGCCGGGGGGATACCGGTAACTATGGCTACACCTTC
>-|TRBV5-1|TRBJ1-2|14|once
CASSWEGANYGYTF
TGCGCCAGCAGCTGGGAGGGGGCTAACTATGGCTACACCTTC
>-|TRBV5-4|TRBJ2-2|12|-
CASRSRTGELFF
TGTGCCAGCAGGTCTAGGACCGGGGAGCTGTTTTTT
>-|TRBV7-9|TRBJ2-4|17|-
CASSADKGVLAKNIQYF
TGTGCCAGCAGCGCGGACAAGGGGGTCTTAGCCAAAAACATTCAGTACTTC
>TRBD2|TRBV2|TRBJ2-1|18|-
CASIPRVAPRGGINEQFF
TGTGCCAGCATCCCCAGGGTGGCCCCGCGGGGGGGTATAAATGAGCAGTTCTTC
>TRBD2|TRBV28|TRBJ2-3|17|-
CASSLRTSGLATDTQYF
TGTGCCAGCAGTCTAAGGACTAGCGGGTTAGCCACAGATACGCAGTATTTT
>-|TRBV15|TRBJ1-5|16|-
CATSGRGGVSNQPQHF
TGTGCCACCAGCGGGCGGGGGGGCGTTAGCAATCAGCCCCAGCATTTT
>-|TRBV12-5|TRBJ1-1|12|-
CASRGQNTEAFF
TGTGCTAGTCGCGGCCAGAACACTGAAGCTTTCTTT